What follows are 24 T cell receptor beta chains derived from one specimen sequenced in a study of T cells in Graves' hyperthyroidism and ophthalmopathy. What was amplified from RNA transcripts were TCR beta CDR3 regions. TCR CDR3 underwent first-round RT-PCR with the HTBI primer set. One entry per CDR3 protein, called by TCRdb with MiXCR from the multiplex PCR reads. Here the sample spans about 400,000 distinct CDR3 sequences, roughly 25% being singletons. Sequencing was performed on blood. These receptors were collected from a man between 45 and 60 years old with Graves' hyperthyroidism.

In this sample, this clonotype turned up a few times. The J gene is TRBJ2-5, the V gene TRBV27; D not certain. Germline V CDR1 and CDR2: MNHEY, SMNVEV (reference sequence). The CDR3 is 14 residues long. V was shortened by 3 bases and J by 7 bases, with 15 bases between the two germline ends. CDR3 in amino acids: CASSFGVGAGTQYF. The CDR3 DNA is TGTGCCAGCAGTTTCGGTGTAGGAGCCGGGACCCAGTACTTC.

This clonotype has ten or more counts. This sequence joins TRBV2 and TRBJ2-5; D is possibly TRBD2 (6 bases). Germline lookup yields CDR1 SNHLY and CDR2 FYNNEI. The V and J ends lost 4 bases and 1 base respectively, with 13 bases between them. The CDR3 loop spans 15 amino acids. The CDR3 DNA is TGTGCCAGCAGTGCCCGACTAGATGTCCAAGAGACCCAGTACTTC. Its protein product is CASSARLDVQETQYF.

This sequence joins TRBV6-1 and TRBJ1-2; possibly TRBD1 for D (5 bases). Germline-derived CDR1 and CDR2 are MNHNS and SASEGT. Trimming left V 6 bases short and J 4 bases short, with 15 bases between. The CDR3 covers 14 residues. The CDR3 sequence is CASSRVGLAYGYTF. The CDR3 DNA reads as TGTGCCAGCAGCAGGGTTGGGCTGGCCTATGGCTACACCTTC.

This clonotype came up a few times. This chain connects TRBV12-3 or TRBV12-4 to TRBJ2-2, with D hard to call. The CDR3 runs 13 residues. V was shortened by 2 bases and J by 4 bases, with 5 bases between the two germline ends. The CDR3 loop reads CASSLLGTGELFF. Written as DNA, the CDR3 is TGTGCCAGCAGTTTACTTGGCACCGGGGAGCTGTTTTTT.

Only a few counts were recorded for this clonotype. The DNA for the CDR3 is TGCAGTGCCGCAACGACAAACCCTAGCGGGAGGACTAGCACAGATACGCAGTATTTT. It encodes CSAATTNPSGRTSTDTQYF. This sequence joins TRBV20-1 and TRBJ2-3; 11 nucleotides agree with TRBD2. Germline trimming cut 6 bases from V and 0 bases from J; bases unmatched to any gene: 17. The germline gives CDR1 DFQATT, CDR2 SNEGSKA (reference sequence). The length of the CDR3 is 19 residues.

This clonotype was counted ten times or more. V gene TRBV28 combines with J gene TRBJ2-7; tentative D call: TRBD2 (6 bases). The V end lost 10 bases, the J end lost 6 bases, and 13 bases lay between the germline ends. CDR1 is MDHEN, CDR2 SYDVKM, per germline. The CDR3 contains 11 residues. The CDR3 coding sequence is TGTGCCACCAGAGGGACTCCCGAGCAGTACTTC. Translating gives CATRGTPEQYF.

This chain uses TRBV6-5 with TRBJ1-4, with TRBD1 identical over 10 bases. The CDR3 has 15 amino acids. From germline, CDR1 is MNHEY and CDR2 SVGAGI. J lost 8 bases, V lost 4 bases, and 7 bases had no gene match. The CDR3 DNA reads TGTGCCAGCAGTTCTTCCGGGACAGGGGCCGAAAAACTGTTTTTT. This codes for CASSSSGTGAEKLFF.

This clonotype has more than one count but fewer than ten. V usage is TRBV20-1 and J usage is TRBJ2-5; 8 bases match TRBD2. Germline V gene sequence: CDR1 DFQATT, CDR2 SNEGSKA (reference sequence). V shed 4 bases, J shed 1 base, and the junction held 11 bases outside the gene matches. CDR3 size: 16 residues. The DNA for the CDR3 is TGCAGTGCTACCCACGGGAGGGGGGAAGTCCAAGAGACCCAGTACTTC. Translation gives CSATHGRGEVQETQYF.

This chain links TRBV5-1 with TRBJ2-1; D is possibly TRBD1 or TRBD2 (5 bases each). CDR1 and CDR2 from the germline V gene are SGHRS and YFSETQ. The CDR3 contains 14 residues. The V end lost 7 bases, the J end lost 7 bases, and 18 bases lay between the germline ends. CDR3 region: CASGGGAGTNEQFF. The CDR3 DNA is TGCGCCAGCGGGGGTGGGGCTGGTACGAATGAGCAGTTCTTC.

This rearrangement joins TRBV29-1 to TRBJ2-5; D is perhaps TRBD2 (6 bases). The CDR3 loop spans 15 amino acids. Per the germline V gene, CDR1 is SQVTM and CDR2 is ANQGSEA. Deletions cut 0 bases from V and 4 bases from J, with 15 bases between. The chain's CDR3 is CSVEDRKVGGETQYF. The CDR3 bases are TGCAGCGTTGAAGATCGGAAAGTGGGGGGAGAGACCCAGTACTTC.

The table lists this clonotype with many counts. The V gene is TRBV7-9, the J gene TRBJ2-1, with a possible D match to TRBD2 (6 bases). Germline lookup yields CDR1 SEHNR and CDR2 FQNEAQ (reference sequence). V was pared by 8 bases and J by 6 bases, with 8 bases between. The CDR3 totals 11 residues. DNA for the CDR3: TGTGCCAGCGCGGAGGGCAATGAGCAGTTCTTC. This gives the protein CASAEGNEQFF.

The chain uses TRBV20-1 and TRBJ2-7, with TRBD2 identical over 9 bases. The CDR3 extends over 14 amino acids. Losses at the gene ends were 1 base for V and 2 bases for J; bases not matched to a gene: 3. The germline CDR1 and CDR2 sequences are DFQATT and SNEGSKA (reference sequence). This CDR3 is CSARATSGTYEQYF. CDR3 DNA sequence: TGCAGTGCTAGAGCGACTAGCGGAACCTACGAGCAGTACTTC.

This clonotype was seen a single time. The chain carries TRBV7-3 and TRBJ2-3; D ambiguous. Between the trimmed V and J ends, which lost 2 bases and 6 bases, there was a span of 9 bases. This CDR3 has 13 residues. Germline lookup yields CDR1 SGHTA and CDR2 FQGTGA. DNA of the CDR3: TGTGCCAGCAGCTTAGGCGTCTGGGATACGCAGTATTTT. Encoded protein: CASSLGVWDTQYF.

The chain employs TRBV9 and TRBJ2-6; D gene uncertain. The CDR3 consists of 15 residues. The germline CDR1 and CDR2 sequences are SGDLS and YYNGEE. V was trimmed by 3 bases and J by 0 bases, leaving 7 bases between them. CDR3 bases: TGTGCCAGCAGCGGACGCCACTCTGGGGCCAACGTCCTGACTTTC. Amino acids: CASSGRHSGANVLTF.

This clonotype was counted ten times or more. This chain joins TRBV11-2 and TRBJ2-1, with a tentative D call TRBD2 (6 bases). The CDR3 has 15 amino acids. Germline loops: CDR1 SGHAT, CDR2 FQNNGV. Trimming left V 5 bases short and J 7 bases short, with 18 bases between. CDR3 sequence: CASSRRGDSWNEQFF. The CDR3 DNA follows: TGTGCCAGCAGCCGGCGCGGGGACTCTTGGAATGAGCAGTTCTTC.

This clonotype showed up just a few times. This CDR3 reads CAISWTGAAGELFF. In DNA, the CDR3 is TGTGCCATCAGTTGGACAGGGGCAGCCGGGGAGCTGTTTTTT. The chain carries TRBV10-3 and TRBJ2-2; 9 bases line up with TRBD1. The CDR3 has 14 residues. The J segment lost 6 bases and the V segment lost 5 bases, leaving 4 bases of the junction unmatched. CDR1 and CDR2 from the germline V gene are ENHRY and SYGVKD.

V usage is TRBV25-1 and J usage is TRBJ2-5; 7 bases agree with TRBD1. This CDR3 contains 16 residues. V was pared by 2 bases and J by 4 bases, with 10 bases of the junction left unmatched. From germline, CDR1 is MGHDK and CDR2 SYGVNS. DNA of the CDR3: TGTGCCAGCAGTGAAGAAGGGGGCGCCTCCCCAGAGACCCAGTACTTC. Translated: CASSEEGGASPETQYF.

This clonotype was observed once. The CDR3 loop reads CASSFEVAGPTNEKLFF. The CDR3 DNA reads TGTGCCAGCAGCTTTGAAGTGGCGGGACCGACGAATGAAAAACTGTTTTTT. The rearrangement links TRBV11-3 to TRBJ1-4, with a tentative D call TRBD1 (5 bases). In germline, CDR1 is SGHNT, CDR2 YENEEA. CDR3 length equals 17 residues. V lost 3 bases and J lost 5, with 19 bases in between. The complete variable domain, with remaining parts taken from reference TRBV11-3 and TRBJ1-4, reads EAGVVQSPRYKIIEKKQPVAFWCNPISGHNTLYWYLQNLGQGPELLIRYENEEAVDDSQLPKDRFSAERLKGVDSTLKIQPAELGDSAVYLCASSFEVAGPTNEKLFFGSGTQLSVL.

This clonotype was picked up one time. A read error is possible here, since a much larger clone lies one base away. The chain uses TRBV28 and TRBJ2-3, with 10 bases matching TRBD2. Germline assignment: CDR1 MDHEN and CDR2 SYDVKM. The CDR3 covers 20 residues. CDR3 loop: CASSLHKPNLGTSDTDAQYF. CDR3 DNA sequence: TGTGCCAGCAGTTTACACAAACCCAATTTAGGGACTAGCGACACAGATGCGCAGTATTTT.

This clonotype has ten or more counts. The V call is TRBV2, the J call TRBJ2-5; TRBD1 matches 9 bases. This CDR3 spans 14 amino acids. Germline V lookup: CDR1 SNHLY, CDR2 FYNNEI. V dropped 6 bases and J dropped 5; count of bases not matched to a gene: 7. The CDR3 coding sequence is TGTGCCAGCAGAGAAACAGGGGGCCGGGAGACCCAGTACTTC. Translation gives CASRETGGRETQYF.

The sample holds a few counts of this clonotype. This chain uses TRBV24-1 with TRBJ2-2; a possible D gene is TRBD1 (6 bases). The V end was cut by 5 bases, the J end by 1 base, with 13 bases between. There are 16 residues in the CDR3. From germline, CDR1 is KGHDR and CDR2 SFDVKD. The CDR3 loop is CATSGQGHLNTGELFF. CDR3 sequence (DNA): TGTGCCACCAGTGGCCAGGGACACTTGAACACCGGGGAGCTGTTTTTT.

The chain links TRBV9 to TRBJ1-1; maybe TRBD1 (5 bases). This CDR3 is built from 15 residues. V gave up 3 bases and J gave up 4 bases, with 16 bases separating them. Germline V gene lookup returns CDR1 SGDLS and CDR2 YYNGEE. The CDR3 sequence: CASSEILMGRTEAFF. The CDR3 coding sequence is TGTGCCAGCAGCGAGATACTTATGGGGCGCACTGAAGCTTTCTTT.

The chain couples TRBV5-1 to TRBJ2-1; D remains ambiguous. The CDR3 has 15 residues. Trimming removed 0 bases from V and 4 bases from J, with 11 bases in between. Germline values: CDR1 SGHRS, CDR2 YFSETQ. The DNA for the CDR3 is TGCGCCAGCAGCTTGGGGGCAGTGGGATACAATGAGCAGTTCTTC. Encoded protein: CASSLGAVGYNEQFF.

This clonotype was seen ten or more times. This rearrangement joins TRBV6-1 to TRBJ2-3; 8 bases align to TRBD1. The CDR3 has 15 amino acids. V was pared by 8 bases and J by 3 bases, with 10 bases of the junction left unmatched. Germline-derived CDR1 and CDR2 are MNHNS and SASEGT. The DNA of the CDR3 is TGTGCCAGCGGACCCGGGACAGGTATTACAGATACGCAGTATTTT. Its protein is CASGPGTGITDTQYF.